The sequence of this T cell receptor (beta chain) was determined in a study of tumor and adjacent non-tumor tissue in lung cancer. Study-wide results and limits: Tumor repertoires had a smaller top 100 clone share than normal lung.

Per the germline V gene, CDR1 is SQVTM and CDR2 is ANQGSEA. The V and J ends lost 6 bases and 6 bases respectively, with 14 bases between them. The CDR3 length is 12 residues. This clonotype is medium-sized. No antigen is known for it. Three rounds of nested PCR, following a modified ARM-PCR protocol, produced the TCRbeta library. In TCRdb, the multiplex PCR reads were re-called with MiXCR into one record per CDR3 protein. The sample lists around 57,000 distinct CDR3 sequences; about 61% were seen once. RNA was extracted from bulk tissue without any cell sorting. This non-tumor lung sample came from over 3 cm beyond the tumor edge.

V usage is TRBV29-1 and J usage is TRBJ1-1; possible D gene TRBD1, 6 bases. The receptor was isolated from a man between 65 and 85 years old with non-small cell lung cancer. The sample comprised distant non-tumor lung tissue. The CDR3 DNA reads as TGCAGCGTGGGGACAATAATCGCTGAAGCTTTCTTT. Its translation is CSVGTIIAEAFF.